The next 30 T cell receptor beta chains were all read from a single sample in a study of monozygotic twins with inflammatory bowel disease. TCRdb reprocessed the 5' RACE reads and keeps a single row for each CDR3 protein, giving no DNA. Recorded for this sample: a few hundred thousand distinct CDR3 sequences. The specimen was blood. The source is a human donor with ulcerative colitis or Crohn's disease, or a healthy co-twin of an affected twin (not recorded which).

V gene TRBV11-2 combines with J gene TRBJ2-4; TCRdb's assignment of TRBD2 cannot be checked, as there is no DNA. Germline CDR1 SGHAT, CDR2 FQNNGV. This CDR3 has 14 amino acids. CDR3 residues: CASSLLKGPGIQYF.

The chain links TRBV20-1 to TRBJ2-7. This CDR3 spans 14 amino acids. The V gene's germline CDR1 is DFQATT and CDR2 SNEGSKA (reference sequence). The CDR3 loop reads CSALNLAATYEQYF.

The chain couples TRBV7-9 to TRBJ2-5; as DNA is missing, the TRBD2 call by TCRdb cannot be tested. From germline, CDR1 is SEHNR and CDR2 FQNEAQ (reference sequence). The CDR3 spans 15 residues. The CDR3 is CASSSGLSREETQYF.

The genes are TRBV6-1 and TRBJ2-5. The CDR3 extends over 13 amino acids. Germline V lookup: CDR1 MNHNS, CDR2 SASEGT. The CDR3 spells CASSERYRETQYF.

V and J are TRBV27 and TRBJ2-1; the TCRdb D gene call, TRBD1, has no DNA to confirm it. Germline V gene sequence: CDR1 MNHEY, CDR2 SMNVEV (reference sequence). This CDR3 has 13 amino acids. The CDR3 protein is CASIRTGSDEQFF.

The chain carries TRBV7-2 and TRBJ1-2; the D call from TCRdb, TRBD1, cannot be confirmed without DNA. Per germline, CDR1 SGHTA and CDR2 FQGNSA. The CDR3 contains 13 residues. This CDR3 is CASSFDRIQGYTF.

This chain connects TRBV7-2 to TRBJ2-1. Germline V gives CDR1 SGHTA, CDR2 FQGNSA. This CDR3 contains 13 residues. The CDR3 here is CASSLGTRNEQFF.

CDR3 amino acids: CASSFSGGELFF. The rearrangement links TRBV12-3 or TRBV12-4 to TRBJ2-2; TCRdb indicates TRBD1, and absent DNA this call remains unverified. This CDR3 has 12 residues.

The chain has TRBV9 and TRBJ2-3. CDR1 is SGDLS and CDR2 is YYNGEE in the germline V gene. The CDR3 totals 13 residues. The CDR3 spells CASSVVMGDTQYF.

This chain connects TRBV5-1 to TRBJ1-2. The CDR3 spans 14 residues. CDR1 and CDR2 (germline): SGHRS, YFSETQ. This CDR3 reads CASSSTAANYGYTF.

CDR3 amino acids: CASSYGGGPSDTQYF. The chain recombines TRBV11-3 with TRBJ2-3; TCRdb selects TRBD2, and the lack of DNA leaves this call unchecked. CDR3 length equals 15 residues. The V gene's germline CDR1 is SGHNT and CDR2 YENEEA.

The rearrangement joins TRBV5-1 to TRBJ2-1. CDR1 is SGHRS, CDR2 YFSETQ, per germline. CDR3 length: 15 amino acids. CDR3 amino acids: CASSLDQSSYNEQFF.

CDR3 residues: CSALGETYNEQFF. This sequence joins TRBV20-1 and TRBJ2-1. CDR1 is DFQATT, CDR2 SNEGSKA, per germline (reference sequence). This CDR3 spans 13 amino acids.

The V call is TRBV3-1, the J call TRBJ2-2. The CDR3 runs 15 residues. CDR1 LGHDT and CDR2 YNNKEL come from the germline V gene (reference sequence). CDR3 residues: CASSQGIHNTGELFF.

The chain carries TRBV15 and TRBJ1-3. The germline gives CDR1 LNHNV, CDR2 YYDKDF (reference sequence). This CDR3 comprises 16 residues. The CDR3 here is CATSSLDGRSGNTIYF.

J is TRBJ2-1 and V is TRBV12-3 or TRBV12-4; TCRdb's D call, TRBD1, is unchecked because there is no DNA. CDR3 length: 15 amino acids. The CDR3 region is CASSHRKGNYNEQFF.

The CDR3 sequence: CASSRQVRETQYF. The rearrangement links TRBV7-9 to TRBJ2-5; the D call of TRBD1 rests on TCRdb alone, since no DNA is present to check it. Germline V gene sequence: CDR1 SEHNR, CDR2 FQNEAQ (reference sequence). The CDR3 is 13 residues long.

The CDR3 sequence: CASSLEGQSPLHF. The V call is TRBV5-1, the J call TRBJ1-6; TCRdb indicates TRBD1, and absent DNA this call remains unverified. Germline V gene lookup returns CDR1 SGHRS and CDR2 YFSETQ. This CDR3 has 13 residues.

The V call is TRBV4-1, the J call TRBJ1-2; absent DNA, TCRdb's TRBD1 call cannot be checked. Germline loops: CDR1 MGHRA, CDR2 YSYEKL. The CDR3 has 16 amino acids. CDR3 sequence reads: CASSPEGTGSDYGYTF.

V is TRBV2 and J is TRBJ1-2; TCRdb proposes TRBD1, but this gene call is untestable without DNA. The CDR3 is made up of 14 amino acids. Germline V lookup: CDR1 SNHLY, CDR2 FYNNEI. CDR3 sequence reads: CASSGTGSNYGYTF.

The chain carries TRBV15 and TRBJ1-2; TCRdb designates TRBD1, a call that cannot be tested without DNA. The CDR3 has 14 amino acids. Per the germline V gene, CDR1 is LNHNV and CDR2 is YYDKDF (reference sequence). The CDR3: CATSRDREYYGYTF.

The V call is TRBV13, the J call TRBJ1-4; TCRdb gives TRBD1 as the D gene, but with no DNA this cannot be confirmed. Germline CDR1 PRHDT, CDR2 FYEKMQ (reference sequence). CDR3 size: 16 residues. CDR3 loop: CASSLGAGTAVRELFF.

This chain connects TRBV5-1 to TRBJ2-1; the TCRdb call, TRBD2, lacks DNA for checking. The CDR3 has 14 residues. CDR1 and CDR2 from the germline V gene are SGHRS and YFSETQ. CDR3 sequence: CASKAAGGAFEQFF. The complete variable domain, with remaining parts taken from reference TRBV5-1 and TRBJ2-1, reads KAGVTQTPRYLIKTRGQQVTLSCSPISGHRSVSWYQQTPGQGLQFLFEYFSETQRNKGNFPGRFSGRQFSNSRSEMNVSTLELGDSALYLCASKAAGGAFEQFFGPGTRLTVL.

The V and J genes are TRBV28 and TRBJ2-6; TCRdb reports TRBD2, a call that lacks DNA to check it against. Germline V CDR1 and CDR2: MDHEN, SYDVKM. CDR3 length equals 15 residues. The CDR3: CASSSRVSFTNVLTF.

The V call is TRBV5-6, the J call TRBJ1-2; the D call of TRBD1 rests on TCRdb alone, since no DNA is present to check it. The V gene's germline CDR1 is SGHDT and CDR2 YYEEEE. The CDR3 has 13 residues. The chain's CDR3 is CASSNDRVNGYTF. Filled out from reference TRBV5-6 and TRBJ1-2, the complete variable domain reads DAGVTQSPTHLIKTRGQQVTLRCSPKSGHDTVSWYQQALGQGPQFIFQYYEEEERQRGNFPDRFSGHQFPNYSSELNVNALLLGDSALYLCASSNDRVNGYTFGSGTRLTVV.

V is TRBV20-1 and J is TRBJ2-2. CDR3 size: 16 residues. Germline assignment: CDR1 DFQATT and CDR2 SNEGSKA (reference sequence). The CDR3 sequence: CSARDQELANTGELFF.

The rearrangement links TRBV18 to TRBJ1-2. The CDR3 loop spans 16 amino acids. From germline, CDR1 is KGHSH and CDR2 LQKENI. The CDR3 loop reads CASSPLPSSQHYGYTF.

The gene calls are TRBV6-6 and TRBJ1-2. The CDR3 is 12 amino acids. Germline V CDR1 and CDR2: MNHNY, SVGAGI (reference sequence). The CDR3 protein is CASSYELNGYTF.

The CDR3 here is CASSSNSENTGELFF. The chain recombines TRBV7-6 with TRBJ2-2. The CDR3 contains 15 residues. Germline V gene data show CDR1 as SGHVS and CDR2 as FNYEAQ. Based on the CDR3 plus reference TRBV7-6 and TRBJ2-2, the full variable domain is GAGVSQSPRYKVTKRGQDVALRCDPISGHVSLYWYRQALGQGPEFLTYFNYEAQQDKSGLPNDRFSAERPEGSISTLTIQRTEQRDSAMYRCASSSNSENTGELFFGEGSRLTVL.

V is TRBV6-4 and J is TRBJ1-2; the D call from TCRdb, TRBD1, cannot be confirmed without DNA. The CDR3 totals 14 residues. Germline V gene data show CDR1 as MRHNA and CDR2 as SNTAGT. This chain's CDR3 is CASSAGRTGGGYTF.